This TCR beta chain was recorded in a study of T-cell memory formation after mild COVID-19. Study at large: Each donor largely had its own TCR clusters.

Trimming cost V 0 bases and J 10 bases; bases outside gene matches: 13. Germline V CDR1 and CDR2: SGHNT, YYREEE (reference sequence). This CDR3 has 16 amino acids. TCRdb re-called the 5' RACE reads through MiXCR, storing one row per CDR3 protein. The table lists approximately 340,000 distinct CDR3 sequences, roughly 13% of them singletons. Study-level points and caveats: Cross-reactive memory apparently joined, as some responding clones appeared in pre-infection memory.

On this clonotype: Its antigen is still unknown.

This rearrangement joins TRBV5-4 to TRBJ2-1; TRBD1 matches 7 bases. The TCR comes from a man between 18 and 35 years old who had mild COVID-19 (a few samples of this study predate the infection). Cell type and time point are not known. Sequenced sample: PBMCs or a T cell subset sorted from them (not recorded which). The CDR3 spells CASSLARDSTNGEQFF. CDR3 sequence (DNA): TGTGCCAGCAGCTTGGCCAGGGACAGCACTAACGGGGAGCAGTTCTTC.